Reported below is one T cell receptor beta chain. The clone's antigen remains unknown. Qualities for individual bases were not recorded, and no much larger clone is one base off. The immunoSEQ Assay, a bias-controlled multiplex PCR, was used to amplify TCRbeta CDR3 regions from genomic DNA. On the authors' methods: The number of nucleated cells in each sample was estimated from the amplification of reference gene primers within the assay. To quantify the absolute abundance of each unique TCRbeta CDR3 rearrangement, sequence reads were collapsed and filtered. Productive Simpson clonality was computed per sample as the square root of Simpson's diversity index over productive rearrangements. What TCRdb holds here is the immuneACCESS table cut down to in-frame rearrangements. Part of the clones is not present; checked against another copy, under half of the missing clones reflect an unresolved V gene, and the others are unexplained. Clone size and V and J calls were adopted from that table, with D and trimming inferred from the DNA. Here the sample has roughly 110,000 clones; over 55% occur a single time. The top ten constitute approximately 0.88% of the sample.

Collaborating institutions collected whole blood in K2EDTA tubes following their own protocols. For TCRbeta analysis, collaborator samples were shipped as frozen whole blood, as isolated PBMCs, or as DNA extracted from either sample type. The data were obtained in a study of blood T cell repertoires in COVID-19 (dated by TCRdb to the early 2020s). Some background on the complete study: Collaborator samples came from the United States, Italy and Spain and covered acute and convalescent phases of COVID-19. The material from the prospective study consisted of cDNA or gDNA derived from T cells, B-cell-depleted T cells, or PBMCs. Deeply sampled blood TCRbeta repertoires from subjects exposed to, actively infected with, or recovered from COVID-19 were included in the dataset. The repertoires were released in a freely available public database meant as a resource for research on the immune response to SARS-CoV-2. Samples were obtained from the ongoing ImmuneRACE study (first 160 participants) and from roughly 1,300 subjects provided by 6 global collaborators. A de-identified subject ID, COVID-19 status, age in years and sex were almost always included in the sample metadata. Where available, HLA class I and class II types were obtained from metadata supplied by the sample provider rather than from assay-based typing.

Here is what the overall study found, with its caveats: Clinical and demographic metadata were provided uncurated, with the amount varying by source and participant.

Including the terminal cysteine and phenylalanine, the CDR3 comprises 15 residues. Only CDR3 DNA is held: 45 bases, read in frame from base 1. V was cut back by 0 bases and J by 1 base, leaving a gap of 10 bases between them. The germline V gene encodes CDR1 SGDLS and CDR2 YYNGEE. The sample was peripheral blood. The receptor chain draws on TRBV9 and TRBJ2-5, and perhaps TRBD1 as D gene, on 6 matching bases. This receptor was identified in a human donor with acute or convalescent COVID-19. The donor label of this sample is uncertain. CDR3 protein: CASSVGWGPQETQYF. DNA sequence: TGTGCCAGCAGCGTAGGGTGGGGGCCCCAAGAGACCCAGTACTTC.